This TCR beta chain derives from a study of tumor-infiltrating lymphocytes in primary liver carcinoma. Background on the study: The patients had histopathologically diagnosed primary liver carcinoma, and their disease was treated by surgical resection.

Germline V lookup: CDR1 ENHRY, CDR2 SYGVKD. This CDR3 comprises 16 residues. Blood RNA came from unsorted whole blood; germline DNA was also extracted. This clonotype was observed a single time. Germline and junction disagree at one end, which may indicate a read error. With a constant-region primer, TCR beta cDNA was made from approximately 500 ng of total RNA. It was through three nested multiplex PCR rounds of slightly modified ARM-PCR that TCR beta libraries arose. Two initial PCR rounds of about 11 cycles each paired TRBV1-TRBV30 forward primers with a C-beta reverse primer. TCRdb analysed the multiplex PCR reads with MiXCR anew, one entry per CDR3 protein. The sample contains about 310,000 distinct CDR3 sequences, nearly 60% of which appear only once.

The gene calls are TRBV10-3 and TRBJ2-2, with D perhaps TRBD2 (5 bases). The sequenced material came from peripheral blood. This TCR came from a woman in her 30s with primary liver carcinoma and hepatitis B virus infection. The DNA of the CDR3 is TGTGCCATCAGAGAGTCCCACAATTTGAACACCGGGGAGTTGTTTTTT. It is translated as CAIRESHNLNTGELFF.